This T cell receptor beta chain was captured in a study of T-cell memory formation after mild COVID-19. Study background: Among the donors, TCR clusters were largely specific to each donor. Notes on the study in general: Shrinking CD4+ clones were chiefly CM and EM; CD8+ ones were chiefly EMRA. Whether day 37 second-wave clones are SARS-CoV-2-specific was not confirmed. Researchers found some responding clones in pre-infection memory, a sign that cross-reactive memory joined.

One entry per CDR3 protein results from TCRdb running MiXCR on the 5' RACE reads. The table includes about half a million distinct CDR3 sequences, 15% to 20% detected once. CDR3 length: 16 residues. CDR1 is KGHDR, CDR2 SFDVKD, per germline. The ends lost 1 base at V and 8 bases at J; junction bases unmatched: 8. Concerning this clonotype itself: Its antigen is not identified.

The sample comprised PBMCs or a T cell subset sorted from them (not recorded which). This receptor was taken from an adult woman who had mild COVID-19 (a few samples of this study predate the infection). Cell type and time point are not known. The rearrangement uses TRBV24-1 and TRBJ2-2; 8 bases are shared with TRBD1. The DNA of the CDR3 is TGTGCCACCAGTGATTTCCACGGACAGGGCGGGGGGGAGCTGTTTTTT. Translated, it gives CATSDFHGQGGGELFF.